This T cell receptor beta chain derives from a study of Tregs in tolerant kidney transplant recipients. Study findings and constraints: The small number of patients limits these findings pending further validation.

Concerning this clone: Its antigen is unidentified.

Sequencing was performed with immunoSEQ multiplex PCR; in TCRdb, only in-frame clones are kept and a portion is missing. The table lists some 68,000 clones, 84% of them singletons. Germline CDR1 is LGHNA and CDR2 is YNFKEQ. V was trimmed by 2 bases and J by 8 bases, leaving 12 bases between them. There are 13 residues in the CDR3. Sequenced sample: CD4+ T cells from blood. The receptor comes from a human donor in good health. The V gene is TRBV4-2, the J gene TRBJ1-2; D is ambiguous. The CDR3 here is CASSQTRNHGYTF. CDR3 sequence (DNA): TGTGCCAGCAGCCAAACCAGGAACCACGGCTACACCTTC.